This is a list of T cell receptor beta chains from one sample in a study of chemoradiotherapy in HPV16-positive cancers. The method was immunoSEQ multiplex PCR; TCRdb's version includes in-frame clones alone and lacks a portion of them. The profile shows several thousand clones, over 70% of them singletons. This specimen was taken from a patient who underwent chemoradiotherapy. The source is a human donor with HPV-associated anogenital cancer. Both conserved end residues are part of each CDR3. Fields, in order: clone size, V gene, J gene, D gene, CDR3 protein, CDR3 DNA. The D gene is left open where the match is weak. Size tells how often a clone was seen (once, few, many) or the class of an expanded clone, and some rows leave it out.

>-|TRBV7-2|TRBJ2-3|-
CATGTSPLDTQYF
TGTGCCACAGGGACATCTCCCCTAGATACGCAGTATTTT
>-|TRBV9|TRBJ2-7|-
CASSVEGTSYEQYF
TGTGCCAGCAGCGTAGAGGGCACCTCCTACGAGCAGTACTTC
>-|TRBV19|TRBJ2-7|TRBD1
CASSIAAGGLFYEQYF
TGTGCCAGTAGTATTGCGGCAGGGGGCTTATTCTACGAGCAGTACTTC
>-|TRBV5-6|TRBJ1-1|TRBD1
CASSPARGLGADTEAFF
TGTGCCAGCAGCCCGGCCAGGGGGCTGGGGGCGGACACTGAAGCTTTCTTT
>few|TRBV21-1|TRBJ2-1|-
CASSKAPGSSYNEQFF
TGTGCCAGCAGCAAAGCCCCGGGGAGTTCCTACAATGAGCAGTTCTTC
>-|TRBV6-5|TRBJ2-3|TRBD2
CASRPSGVNTDTQYF
TGTGCCAGCAGGCCGAGCGGGGTCAACACAGATACGCAGTATTTT
>few|TRBV7-9|TRBJ1-6|TRBD1
CASRRDSLRLHF
TGTGCCAGCAGGAGGGACAGTTTACGCCTCCACTTT
>-|TRBV5-1|TRBJ2-5|-
CASSFGPQETQYF
TGCGCCAGCAGCTTCGGACCTCAAGAGACCCAGTACTTC
>-|TRBV5-6|TRBJ2-1|-
CASSFGASSYNEQFF
TGTGCCAGCAGCTTTGGGGCCAGCTCCTACAATGAGCAGTTCTTC
>once|TRBV6-4|TRBJ2-3|TRBD2
CASSDSDSGGADTQYF
TGTGCCAGCAGTGACTCGGATAGCGGGGGGGCAGATACGCAGTATTTT
>few|TRBV12-5|TRBJ1-5|-
CASGTENQPQHF
TGTGCTAGTGGGACCGAGAATCAGCCCCAGCATTTT
>-|TRBV30|TRBJ2-7|-
CAWSPQRYEQYF
TGTGCCTGGAGCCCCCAGCGATACGAGCAGTACTTC
>-|TRBV19|TRBJ1-2|-
CASSKTSTAYGYTF
TGTGCCAGTAGCAAAACGTCCACGGCCTATGGCTACACCTTC
>-|TRBV7-9|TRBJ2-1|TRBD1
CASSPDRGEQFF
TGTGCCAGCAGCCCCGACAGGGGTGAGCAGTTCTTC
>few|TRBV30|TRBJ1-2|-
CAWSGSTTGYTF
TGTGCCTGGAGTGGGTCCACTACCGGCTACACCTTC
>-|TRBV5-8|TRBJ1-1|-
CASTHRVNTEAFF
TGTGCCAGCACTCACAGGGTTAACACTGAAGCTTTCTTT
>-|TRBV18|TRBJ1-1|-
CASSPFSENTEAFF
TGTGCCAGCTCACCGTTCTCAGAGAACACTGAAGCTTTCTTT
>once|TRBV9|TRBJ2-1|-
CASSVATWGGPYNEQFF
TGTGCCAGCAGCGTAGCTACGTGGGGGGGCCCATACAATGAGCAGTTCTTC
>-|TRBV6-1|TRBJ1-2|TRBD1
CASSTGQEDGYTF
TGTGCCAGCAGCACTGGACAGGAGGATGGCTACACCTTC
>-|TRBV28|TRBJ1-2|-
CASSPRAYGYTF
TGTGCCAGCAGTCCCAGGGCCTATGGCTACACCTTC
>-|TRBV28|TRBJ1-5|-
CASIGGFGRGGNQPQHF
TGTGCCAGCATTGGGGGTTTTGGCCGCGGCGGCAATCAGCCCCAGCATTTT
>once|TRBV27|TRBJ1-2|-
CASSFTRAWSGYTF
TGTGCCAGCAGTTTTACTCGAGCCTGGAGTGGCTACACCTTC
>few|TRBV6-1|TRBJ1-6|-
CASSEMPGLQDNSPLHF
TGTGCCAGCAGTGAAATGCCGGGCCTACAGGACAATTCACCCCTCCACTTT
>few|TRBV7-9|TRBJ1-1|TRBD1
CASGLGQREAEAFF
TGTGCCAGCGGCCTGGGACAGAGGGAGGCTGAAGCTTTCTTT
>-|TRBV19|TRBJ1-5|-
CASSSPSGTNQPQHF
TGTGCCAGTAGTTCTCCATCCGGGACTAATCAGCCCCAGCATTTT
>once|TRBV18|TRBJ2-5|-
CASSPIGGQETQYF
TGTGCCAGCTCACCAATCGGGGGCCAAGAGACCCAGTACTTC
>few|TRBV5-1|TRBJ1-3|-
CASSLDRNYRSGNTIYF
TGCGCCAGCAGCTTGGACAGAAACTACCGCTCTGGAAACACCATATATTTT
>-|TRBV18|TRBJ2-4|-
CASSRANRIQYF
TGTGCCAGCTCAAGAGCTAATCGCATTCAGTACTTC
>-|TRBV9|TRBJ1-2|-
CASSVQDSLNYGYTF
TGTGCCAGCAGCGTCCAAGACAGCCTTAACTATGGCTACACCTTC
>few|TRBV30|TRBJ1-2|-
CAWSPEGARGYTF
TGTGCCTGGAGTCCCGAAGGTGCCCGCGGCTACACCTTC
>-|TRBV28|TRBJ1-4|-
CASFARGATNEKLFF
TGTGCCAGCTTCGCCCGGGGTGCAACTAATGAAAAACTGTTTTTT
>-|TRBV9|TRBJ2-7|-
CASSVGAGVSEQYF
TGTGCCAGCAGCGTAGGAGCAGGGGTCAGCGAGCAGTACTTC
>-|TRBV29-1|TRBJ2-1|-
CSVGTEQFF
TGCAGCGTCGGTACAGAGCAGTTCTTC
>-|TRBV2|TRBJ1-2|-
CASTREGVNYGYTF
TGTGCCAGCACGCGGGAGGGGGTTAACTATGGCTACACCTTC
>once|TRBV9|TRBJ2-5|-
CASSFQGFGQETQYF
TGTGCCAGCAGCTTCCAGGGATTTGGCCAAGAGACCCAGTACTTC
>-|TRBV6-1|TRBJ1-2|-
CASSAGEGVRYGYTF
TGTGCCAGCAGTGCGGGGGAGGGCGTTCGGTATGGCTACACCTTC
>-|TRBV7-2|TRBJ1-5|-
CASSRQRNQPQHF
TGTGCCAGCAGCAGACAGCGCAATCAGCCCCAGCATTTT
>-|TRBV27|TRBJ1-1|-
CASSSREGSEAFF
TGTGCCAGCAGTTCTAGGGAGGGGTCTGAAGCTTTCTTT
>-|TRBV7-8|TRBJ2-1|TRBD1
CASSLRQGPYNEQFF
TGTGCCAGCAGCCTTAGACAGGGGCCATACAATGAGCAGTTCTTC
>-|TRBV6-5|TRBJ2-3|TRBD2
CASTDAGGGPDTQYF
TGTGCCAGCACCGATGCGGGGGGGGGGCCAGATACGCAGTATTTT
>-|TRBV7-2|TRBJ1-5|TRBD1
CASSLFGQGLNQPQHF
TGTGCCAGCAGCCTTTTCGGACAGGGACTGAATCAGCCCCAGCATTTT
>-|TRBV6-5|TRBJ2-2|-
CASSYSWGRGGELFF
TGTGCCAGCAGTTACTCTTGGGGGCGGGGCGGGGAGCTGTTTTTT
>few|TRBV27|TRBJ1-6|-
CASSLRGTWYSPLHF
TGTGCCAGCAGTTTGCGGGGGACGTGGTATTCACCCCTCCACTTT
>-|TRBV28|TRBJ2-3|TRBD2
CASSWLAGGTDTQYF
TGTGCCAGCAGCTGGTTAGCGGGGGGCACAGATACGCAGTATTTT
>-|TRBV2|TRBJ2-6|-
CASRAGTAGSGANVLTF
TGTGCCAGCAGGGCTGGGACAGCGGGTTCTGGGGCCAACGTCCTGACTTTC
>-|TRBV5-6|TRBJ1-1|-
CASRYGGLGEAFF
TGTGCCAGCCGCTACGGGGGGTTGGGTGAAGCTTTCTTT
>-|TRBV30|TRBJ1-6|TRBD1
CAWNRQGEGDSPLHF
TGTGCCTGGAATAGACAGGGGGAAGGGGATTCACCCCTCCACTTT
>medium-sized|TRBV5-1|TRBJ2-7|TRBD1
CASSLARQGVDYEQYF
TGCGCCAGCAGCTTGGCCCGACAGGGTGTAGACTACGAGCAGTACTTC
>-|TRBV11-2|TRBJ2-2|TRBD2
CASSQSIAGGLTYTGELFF
TGTGCCAGCAGCCAATCGATAGCGGGGGGGCTCACCTACACCGGGGAGCTGTTTTTT
>-|TRBV19|TRBJ2-1|TRBD2
CASSTGPRGAYNEQFF
TGTGCCAGTAGTACCGGTCCGCGGGGGGCCTACAATGAGCAGTTCTTC
>-|TRBV5-1|TRBJ2-3|TRBD2
CASRKEVGGFGDTQYF
TGCGCCAGCAGAAAGGAGGTCGGGGGGTTCGGAGATACGCAGTATTTT